One T cell receptor (beta chain) is described in this entry. Its cognate antigen is unknown. TCRdb's table, derived via immunoSEQ multiplex PCR, lists solely in-frame clones and lacks some. The sample carries roughly 80,000 clones, about nine tenths recorded once. These data are taken from a study of OX40 agonist ivuxolimab in advanced cancers. Study conclusions and caveats: Low normalized clonal expansion also occurred in some nonresponding patients. Among the lowest levels of clonal expansion were found in partial responders at 0.1-3.0 mg/kg. More expanded clones were found, on average, in CD8+ than in CD4+ T cells. No determination was made of the antigen specificity of the expanded peripheral T cells.

The CDR3 runs to 13 residues. With 1 base removed from V and 9 bases from J, the gap between germline ends came to 10 bases. Germline V gene sequence: CDR1 SGHTA, CDR2 FQGTGA. The chain links TRBV7-3 to TRBJ2-1; a possible D gene is TRBD2 (5 bases). The receptor was derived from an adult with an advanced solid tumor such as melanoma, head and neck, liver or kidney cancer. Source: CD4+ or CD8+ T cells sorted from blood, taken in a trial of the OX40 agonist ivuxolimab. CDR3 coding DNA: TGTGCCAGCAGCTTAAGCGCCGGAGGTGAGCAGTTCTTC. This sequence encodes CASSLSAGGEQFF.